What follows is one T cell receptor beta chain and its context. Antigen: not known. CDR1 is SGHNT, CDR2 YYREEE, per germline (reference sequence). Losses at the gene ends were 4 bases for V and 6 bases for J; bases not matched to a gene: 3. The CDR3 sequence is 13 residues long. This sample is drawn from a study of cytomegalovirus exposure and HLA in healthy donors. Background on the study: For the roughly 400 genotyped donors, roughly 80% fell within the Caucasian-associated ancestry cluster.

Study-level points and caveats: Despite most TCR sequences being rare, some public TCRs occurred in many donors. Reportedly, cytomegalovirus status was diagnosed with high sensitivity and specificity.

It was with 60 Vbeta and 13 Jbeta primers that the PCR ran. TCRdb's table, derived via immunoSEQ multiplex PCR, lists solely in-frame clones and lacks some. Of about 160,000 clones detected, over 75% appear once; the ten largest clones hold about 1.9%. The chain recombines TRBV5-4 with TRBJ2-7; 11 nucleotides agree with TRBD1. Sequenced sample: PBMCs. This TCR was recovered from a woman under 30 in good health and CMV-seronegative. The CDR3 sequence is CASSQDRGREQYF. CDR3 nucleotide sequence: TGTGCCAGCAGCCAGGACAGGGGGCGCGAGCAGTACTTC.